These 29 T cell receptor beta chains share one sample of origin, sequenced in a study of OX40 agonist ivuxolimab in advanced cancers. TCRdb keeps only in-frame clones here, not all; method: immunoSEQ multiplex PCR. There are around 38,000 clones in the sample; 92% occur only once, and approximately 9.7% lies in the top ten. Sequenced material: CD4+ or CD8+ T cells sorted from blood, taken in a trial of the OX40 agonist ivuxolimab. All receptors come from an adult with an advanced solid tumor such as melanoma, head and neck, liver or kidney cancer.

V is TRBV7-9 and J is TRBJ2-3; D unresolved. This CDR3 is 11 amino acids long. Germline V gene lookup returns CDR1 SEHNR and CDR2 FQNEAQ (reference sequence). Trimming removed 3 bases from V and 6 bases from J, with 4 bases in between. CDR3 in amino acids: CASSLRDTQYF. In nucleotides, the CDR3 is TGTGCCAGCAGCTTGCGGGATACGCAGTATTTT.

The CDR3 sequence is CASSPLSSYNEQFF. CDR3 DNA sequence: TGTGCCAGCAGCCCCCTTAGCTCCTACAATGAGCAGTTCTTC. The chain is built from TRBV27 and TRBJ2-1; D uncertain. This CDR3 has 14 residues. Trimming stripped 6 bases from V and 0 bases from J, with 9 bases between. Germline CDR1 reads MNHEY; CDR2 reads SMNVEV (reference sequence).

The CDR3 DNA follows: TGTGCCAGCAGCAGGGTGAGCGGCACTAGCACAGATACGCAGTATTTT. Its translation is CASSRVSGTSTDTQYF. V and J are TRBV9 and TRBJ2-3; D perhaps matches TRBD2 (5 bases). In germline, CDR1 is SGDLS, CDR2 YYNGEE. V was trimmed by 4 bases and J by 0 bases, leaving 15 bases between them. The CDR3 runs 16 residues. Supplemented by reference TRBV9 and TRBJ2-3, the full variable domain reads DSGVTQTPKHLITATGQRVTLRCSPRSGDLSVYWYQQSLDQGLQFLIQYYNGEERAKGNILERFSAQQFPDLHSELNLSSLELGDSALYFCASSRVSGTSTDTQYFGPGTRLTVL.

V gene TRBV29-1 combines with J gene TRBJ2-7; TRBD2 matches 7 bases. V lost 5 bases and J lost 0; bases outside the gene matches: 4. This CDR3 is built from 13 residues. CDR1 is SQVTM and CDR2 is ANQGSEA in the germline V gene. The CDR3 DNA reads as TGCAGCGTTCGGGGGGAGAGCTCCTACGAGCAGTACTTC. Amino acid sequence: CSVRGESSYEQYF.

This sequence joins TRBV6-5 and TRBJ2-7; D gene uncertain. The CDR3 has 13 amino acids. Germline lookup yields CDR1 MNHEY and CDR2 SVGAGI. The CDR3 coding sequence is TGTGCCAGCAGTTACGGACCGCTGAACCCGAGCAGTGTC. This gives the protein CASSYGPLNPSSV.

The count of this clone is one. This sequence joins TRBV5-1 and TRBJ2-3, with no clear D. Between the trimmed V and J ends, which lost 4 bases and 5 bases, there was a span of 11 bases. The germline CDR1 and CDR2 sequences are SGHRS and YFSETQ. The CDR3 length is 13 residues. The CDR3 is CASSRFSGDTQYF. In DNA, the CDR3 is TGCGCCAGCAGCCGTTTTTCAGGAGATACGCAGTATTTT.

The CDR3 region has the DNA TGTGCCAGTAGTTACAGGGGGACTGGGGCCAACGTCCTGACTTTC. Protein sequence: CASSYRGTGANVLTF. The gene calls are TRBV19 and TRBJ2-6, with 8 bases lining up with TRBD1. The V gene end was trimmed by 5 bases and the J gene end by 2 bases; junction bases not matched to a gene: 2. Germline CDR1 reads LNHDA; CDR2 reads SQIVND (reference sequence). This CDR3 comprises 15 residues.

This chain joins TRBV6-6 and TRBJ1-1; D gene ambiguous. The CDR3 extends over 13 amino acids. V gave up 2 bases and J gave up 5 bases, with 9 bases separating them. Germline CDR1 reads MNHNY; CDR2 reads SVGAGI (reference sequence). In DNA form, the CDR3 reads TGTGCCAGCAGTTACCTCCGGCGTACTGAAGCTTTCTTT. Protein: CASSYLRRTEAFF.

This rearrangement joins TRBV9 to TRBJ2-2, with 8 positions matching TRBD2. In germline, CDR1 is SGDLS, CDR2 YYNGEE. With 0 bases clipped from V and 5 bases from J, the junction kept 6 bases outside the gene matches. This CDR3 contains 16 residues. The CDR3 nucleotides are TGTGCCAGCAGCGTAGCTTCCCAGCGGGAGACCGGGGAGCTGTTTTTT. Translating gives CASSVASQRETGELFF.

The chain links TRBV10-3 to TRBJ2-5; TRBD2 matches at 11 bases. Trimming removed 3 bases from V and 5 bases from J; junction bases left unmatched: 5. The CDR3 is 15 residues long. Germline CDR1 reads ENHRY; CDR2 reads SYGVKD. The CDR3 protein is CAISDVAGGLETQYF. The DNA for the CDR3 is TGTGCCATCAGTGACGTAGCGGGAGGGTTGGAGACCCAGTACTTC.

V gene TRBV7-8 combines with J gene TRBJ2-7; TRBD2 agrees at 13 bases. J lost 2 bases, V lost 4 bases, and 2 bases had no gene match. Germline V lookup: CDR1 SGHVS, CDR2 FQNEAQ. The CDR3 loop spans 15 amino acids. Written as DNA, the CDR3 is TGTGCCAGCAGCTCAGGACTAGCGGGAGCCTACGAGCAGTACTTC. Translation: CASSSGLAGAYEQYF.

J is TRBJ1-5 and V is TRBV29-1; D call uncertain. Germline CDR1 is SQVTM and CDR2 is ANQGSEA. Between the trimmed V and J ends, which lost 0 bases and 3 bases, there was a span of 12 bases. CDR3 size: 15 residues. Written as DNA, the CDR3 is TGCAGCGTTGAAGATACGGAGGGTCTCAATCAGCCCCAGCATTTT. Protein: CSVEDTEGLNQPQHF.

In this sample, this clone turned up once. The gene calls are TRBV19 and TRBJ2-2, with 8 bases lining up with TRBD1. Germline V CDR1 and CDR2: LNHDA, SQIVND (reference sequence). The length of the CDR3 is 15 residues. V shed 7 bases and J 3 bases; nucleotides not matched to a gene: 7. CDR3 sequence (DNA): TGTGCCAGTATCCCGACAGGGGAGTACACCGGGGAGCTGTTTTTT. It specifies CASIPTGEYTGELFF.

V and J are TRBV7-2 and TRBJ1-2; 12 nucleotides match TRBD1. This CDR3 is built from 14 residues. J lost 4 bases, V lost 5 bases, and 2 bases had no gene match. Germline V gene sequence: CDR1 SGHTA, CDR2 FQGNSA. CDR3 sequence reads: CASSGTGGFYGYTF. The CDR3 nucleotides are TGTGCCAGCAGCGGGACAGGGGGCTTCTATGGCTACACCTTC.

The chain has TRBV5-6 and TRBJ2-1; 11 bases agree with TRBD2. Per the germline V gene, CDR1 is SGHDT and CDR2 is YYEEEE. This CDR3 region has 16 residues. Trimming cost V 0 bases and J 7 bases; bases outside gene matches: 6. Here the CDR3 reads CASSLAASGRWNEQFF. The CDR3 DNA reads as TGTGCCAGCAGCTTGGCAGCTAGCGGGAGGTGGAATGAGCAGTTCTTC.

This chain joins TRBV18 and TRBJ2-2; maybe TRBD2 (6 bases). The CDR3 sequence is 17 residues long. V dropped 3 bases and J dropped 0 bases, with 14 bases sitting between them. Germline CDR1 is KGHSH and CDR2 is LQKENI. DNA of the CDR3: TGTGCCAGCTCACCGATTCGAGGGGACTCGAACACCGGGGAGCTGTTTTTT. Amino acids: CASSPIRGDSNTGELFF.

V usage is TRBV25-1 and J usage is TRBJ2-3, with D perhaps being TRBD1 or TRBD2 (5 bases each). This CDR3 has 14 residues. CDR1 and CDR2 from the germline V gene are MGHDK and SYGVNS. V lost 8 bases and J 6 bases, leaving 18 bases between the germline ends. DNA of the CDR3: TGTGCCAGCTCCAATTACGGGACCGTGGATACGCAGTATTTT. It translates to CASSNYGTVDTQYF.

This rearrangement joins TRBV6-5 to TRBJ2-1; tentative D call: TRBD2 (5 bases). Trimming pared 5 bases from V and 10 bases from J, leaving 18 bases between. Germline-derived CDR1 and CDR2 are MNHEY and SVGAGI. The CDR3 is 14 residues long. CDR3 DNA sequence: TGTGCCAGCAGTAGGGTGGGAGTCCTCGGGGAGCAGTTCTTC. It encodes CASSRVGVLGEQFF.

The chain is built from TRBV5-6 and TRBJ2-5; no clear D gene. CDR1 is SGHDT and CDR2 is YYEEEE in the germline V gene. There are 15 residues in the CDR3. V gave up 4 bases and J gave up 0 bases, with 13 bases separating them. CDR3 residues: CASSPPPLYQETQYF. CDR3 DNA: TGTGCCAGCAGCCCGCCCCCACTATACCAAGAGACCCAGTACTTC.

The CDR3 loop reads CASSERLADSYEQYF. The CDR3 DNA reads TGTGCCAGCAGTGAGAGACTAGCGGACTCCTACGAGCAGTACTTC. The chain joins TRBV2 to TRBJ2-7; the match to TRBD2 covers 9 bases. V shed 3 bases, J shed 0 bases, and the junction held 3 bases outside the gene matches. This CDR3 has 15 amino acids. Germline V gene sequence: CDR1 SNHLY, CDR2 FYNNEI.

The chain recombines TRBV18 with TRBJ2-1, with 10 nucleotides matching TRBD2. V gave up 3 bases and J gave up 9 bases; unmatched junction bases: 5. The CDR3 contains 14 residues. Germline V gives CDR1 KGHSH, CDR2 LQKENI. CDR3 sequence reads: CASSPASGGSEQFF. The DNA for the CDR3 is TGTGCCAGCTCACCGGCTAGCGGGGGAAGTGAGCAGTTCTTC.

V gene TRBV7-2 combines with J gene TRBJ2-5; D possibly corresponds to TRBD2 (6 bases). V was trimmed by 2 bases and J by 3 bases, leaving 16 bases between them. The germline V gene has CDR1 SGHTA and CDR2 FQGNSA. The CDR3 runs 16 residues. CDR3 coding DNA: TGTGCCAGCAGCTTACTAGGCGGGATTGGTGAAGAGACCCAGTACTTC. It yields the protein CASSLLGGIGEETQYF.

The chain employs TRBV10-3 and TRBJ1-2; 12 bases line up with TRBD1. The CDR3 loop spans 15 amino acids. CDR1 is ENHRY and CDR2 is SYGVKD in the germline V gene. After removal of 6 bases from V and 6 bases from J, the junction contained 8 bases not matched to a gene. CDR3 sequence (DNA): TGTGCCATCAGCGCCGGGACAGGGGGCTCTGATGGCTACACCTTC. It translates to CAISAGTGGSDGYTF.

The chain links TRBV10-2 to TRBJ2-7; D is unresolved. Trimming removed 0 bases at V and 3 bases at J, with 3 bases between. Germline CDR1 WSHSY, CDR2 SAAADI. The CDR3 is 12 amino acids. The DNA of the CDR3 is TGCGCCAGCAGTGAGTCCTTCTACGAGCAGTACTTC. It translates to CASSESFYEQYF.

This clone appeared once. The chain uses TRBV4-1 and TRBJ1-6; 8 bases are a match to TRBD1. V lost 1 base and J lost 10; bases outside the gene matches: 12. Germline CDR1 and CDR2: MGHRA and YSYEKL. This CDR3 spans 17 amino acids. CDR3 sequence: CASSQGLLRQGYSPLHF. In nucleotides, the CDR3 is TGCGCCAGCAGCCAAGGCCTCCTAAGACAGGGGTACTCACCCCTCCACTTT.

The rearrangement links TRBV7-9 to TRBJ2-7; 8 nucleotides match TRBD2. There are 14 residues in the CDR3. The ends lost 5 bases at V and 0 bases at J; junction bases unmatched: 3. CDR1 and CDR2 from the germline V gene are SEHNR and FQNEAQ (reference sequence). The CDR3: CASSLSGSSYEQYV. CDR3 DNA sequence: TGTGCCAGCAGCCTGAGCGGGAGCTCCTACGAGCAGTACGTC.

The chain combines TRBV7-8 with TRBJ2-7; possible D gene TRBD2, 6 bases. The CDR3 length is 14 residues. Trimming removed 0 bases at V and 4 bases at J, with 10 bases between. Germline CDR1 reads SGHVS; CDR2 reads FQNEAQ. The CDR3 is CASSLASTRYEQYF. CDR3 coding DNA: TGTGCCAGCAGCTTAGCCTCGACTAGGTACGAGCAGTACTTC.

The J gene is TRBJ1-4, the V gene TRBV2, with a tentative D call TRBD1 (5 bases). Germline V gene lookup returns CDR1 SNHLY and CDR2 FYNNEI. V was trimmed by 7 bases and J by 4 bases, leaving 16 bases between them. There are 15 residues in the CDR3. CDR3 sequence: CASTESGGDNEKLFF. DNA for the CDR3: TGTGCCAGCACCGAGTCCGGGGGGGATAATGAAAAACTGTTTTTT. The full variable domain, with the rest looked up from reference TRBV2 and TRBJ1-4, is EPEVTQTPSHQVTQMGQEVILRCVPISNHLYFYWYRQILGQKVEFLVSFYNNEISEKSEIFDDQFSVERPDGSNFTLKIRSTKLEDSAMYFCASTESGGDNEKLFFGSGTQLSVL.

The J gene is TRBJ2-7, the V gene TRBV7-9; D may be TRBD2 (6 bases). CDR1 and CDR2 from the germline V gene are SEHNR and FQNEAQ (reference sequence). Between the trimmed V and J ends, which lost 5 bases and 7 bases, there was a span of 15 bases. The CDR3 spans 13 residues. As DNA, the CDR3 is TGTGCCAGCAGCCCCCTTGGGGGGAGGGAGCAGTACGTC. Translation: CASSPLGGREQYV.